This TCR beta chain was profiled in a study of a mutant IDH1 vaccine in newly diagnosed glioma. The time point was: week 47, end of study. Every vaccine dose comprised 300 ug of mutant IDH1 20-mer peptide plus topical imiquimod. Scheduled for weeks 1, 3, 5, 7, 11, 15, 19 and 23, eight vaccinations were given to patients. Germline assignment: CDR1 LNHDA and CDR2 SQIVND (reference sequence). This CDR3 is 17 amino acids long. V lost 5 bases and J 4 bases, leaving 23 bases between the germline ends. In regard to this clone: The antigen is undetermined.

Sequenced by immunoSEQ multiplex PCR; TCRdb stores in-frame clones only, minus some. The data contain 40,000 to 50,000 clones, roughly 80% of them seen just once; the ten biggest clones take up 18%. The specimen comprised PBMCs, sampled from a glioma patient whose treatment included an IDH1 peptide vaccine. The TCR was taken from a man aged 18 to 30 with glioma. Some clones in this sample may be carry-over from other donors' samples. The chain recombines TRBV19 with TRBJ1-2, with D possibly TRBD1 on 5 matching bases. CDR3 sequence (DNA): TGTGCCAGTAGTCTTTCCCGGTTGGGCAGGGAGGTCTATGGCTACACCTTC. Amino acids: CASSLSRLGREVYGYTF.